Listed below are T cell receptor beta chains from one sample, sequenced in a study of shared clonotypes between healthy human individuals. Sequencing was performed with immunoSEQ multiplex PCR; in TCRdb, only in-frame clones are kept and a portion is missing. The sample shows around 2.5 million clones, 80% to 95% of them seen only once. Sequencing used naive CD4+ T cells from PBMCs. The receptors here all came from a man younger than 30 in good health. Some clones in this sample may be carry-over from other donors' samples. Both conserved end residues are part of each CDR3. The D gene is left open where the match is weak. The size field is filled for only some rows; it gives once, few, many or a size class.

j_gene	abundance	d_gene	v_gene	CDR3nt	CDR3aa
TRBJ1-1	NA	TRBD1	TRBV2	TGTGCCAGCTTATTGACGGGACAGGGGGCCACTGAAGCTTTCTTT	CASLLTGQGATEAFF
TRBJ2-5	NA	TRBD2	TRBV29-1	TGCAGCGTTGTAGCGGGGATCGAGACCCAGTACTTC	CSVVAGIETQYF
TRBJ1-2	NA	NA	TRBV30	TGTGCCTGGAGTCTCATGATGTATGGCTACACCTTC	CAWSLMMYGYTF
TRBJ2-2	NA	TRBD2	TRBV7-3	TGTGCCAGCAGATTAAGCGGGAGTTATACCGGGGAGCTGTTTTTT	CASRLSGSYTGELFF
TRBJ2-7	NA	NA	TRBV19	TGTGCCAGTAGTATTTGGCAGGGGGGATCCTACGAGCAGTACTTC	CASSIWQGGSYEQYF
TRBJ2-3	NA	TRBD2	TRBV5-1	TGCGCCAGCAGCTTGGGGACTAGCGGGAGGAGTTCCACAGATACGCAGTATTTT	CASSLGTSGRSSTDTQYF
TRBJ1-2	NA	NA	TRBV28	TGTGCCAGCAGTTTCGGACCAGGAGGTGGCTACACCTTC	CASSFGPGGGYTF
TRBJ2-1	NA	TRBD2	TRBV7-3	TGTGCCAGCAGCGTTCTAGCGGGAGTTAACAATGAGCAGTTCTTC	CASSVLAGVNNEQFF
TRBJ1-3	NA	NA	TRBV5-1	TGCGCCAGCAGCTCGAACCAGGGGTCTGGAAACACCATATATTTT	CASSSNQGSGNTIYF
TRBJ1-5	few	TRBD1	TRBV18	TGTGCCAGCTCACTCACAGGGGATCAGCCCCAGCATTTT	CASSLTGDQPQHF
TRBJ2-6	NA	TRBD1	TRBV28	TGTGCCAGCAGTTCCGGGACAGGGAATTCTGGGGCCAACGTCCTGACTTTC	CASSSGTGNSGANVLTF
TRBJ2-2	NA	NA	TRBV2	TGTGCCAGCAGTGAAGCGCTGGGCCAGAAGAACACCGGGGAGCTGTTTTTT	CASSEALGQKNTGELFF
TRBJ1-4	NA	NA	TRBV5-1	TGCGCCAGCAGATCCGGGCAGGGACGGGGTGAAAAACTGTTTTTT	CASRSGQGRGEKLFF
TRBJ2-1	NA	NA	TRBV18	TGTGCCAGCTCACCAGGGGTAGTAGGCGCGAACAATGAGCAGTTCTTC	CASSPGVVGANNEQFF
TRBJ2-4	NA	NA	TRBV29-1	TGCAGCGTTGTAGGCAGACTCGGTGCCAAAAACATTCAGTACTTC	CSVVGRLGAKNIQYF
TRBJ2-3	NA	TRBD1	TRBV19	TGTGCCAGTAGTATGGGACAGACAGAGGGAGATACGCAGTATTTT	CASSMGQTEGDTQYF
TRBJ1-1	NA	NA	TRBV2	TGTGCCAGTACAGAAGGGGAGTTAGTTGAAGCTTTCTTT	CASTEGELVEAFF
TRBJ1-1	NA	TRBD1	TRBV28	TGTGCCAGCAGTCCAGGGGACAGGGCTAACACTGAAGCTTTCTTT	CASSPGDRANTEAFF
TRBJ2-3	once	NA	TRBV1	TGCACCAGCAGGGGAATTAGCGGGACCAGGACAGATACGCAGTATTTT	CTSRGISGTRTDTQYF
TRBJ2-1	once	TRBD2	TRBV14	TGTGCCAGCAGCCAAAGGACCGGACTAGCGGGATACAATGAGCAGTTCTTC	CASSQRTGLAGYNEQFF
TRBJ2-3	NA	TRBD2	TRBV7-8	TGTGCCAGCAGCCTTACCCTAGCGGGAGGGTTGACAGATACGCAGTATTTT	CASSLTLAGGLTDTQYF
TRBJ2-3	NA	NA	TRBV7-2	TGTGCCAGCAGCTTAGTAGGGACTAGCACAGATACGCAGTATTTT	CASSLVGTSTDTQYF
TRBJ2-7	NA	NA	TRBV30	TGTGCCTGGAGTGTCCAGGGAACCTACGAGCAGTACTTC	CAWSVQGTYEQYF
TRBJ2-5	NA	NA	TRBV5-1	TGCGCCAGCAGCCCTACCGGGACTCAAGGCGCGACCCAGTACTTC	CASSPTGTQGATQYF
TRBJ2-3	once	NA	TRBV5-1	TGCGCCAGCAGCTTGGTGGGCGGTAGCGCTGGGGCAGATACGCAGTATTTT	CASSLVGGSAGADTQYF
TRBJ2-5	NA	NA	TRBV5-1	TGCGCCAGCAGCTTGCAAGGGCAAGAGACCCAGTACTTC	CASSLQGQETQYF
TRBJ1-1	NA	TRBD1	TRBV2	TGTGCCAGCAGCCCGCAGGGGGCGCTCACTGAAGCTTTCTTT	CASSPQGALTEAFF
TRBJ2-6	NA	NA	TRBV14	TGTGCCAGCAGCCAAGATCGGGTCTCTGGGGCCAACGTCCTGACTTTC	CASSQDRVSGANVLTF
TRBJ2-7	NA	TRBD2	TRBV28	TGTGCCAGCAGTGCTTTCGGGGGGTACGAGCAGTACTTC	CASSAFGGYEQYF
TRBJ1-2	once	NA	TRBV9	TGTGCCAGCAGCGTAGGAGACAGGAACTATGGCTACACCTTC	CASSVGDRNYGYTF
TRBJ2-7	NA	TRBD1	TRBV5-8	TGTGCCAGCAGCTTGGATGACAGGGGTCCTACCTCCTACGAGCAGTACTTC	CASSLDDRGPTSYEQYF
TRBJ2-7	NA	NA	TRBV28	TGTGCCAGCAGGGGGACGGCAAGCTCCTACGAGCAGTACTTC	CASRGTASSYEQYF
TRBJ2-1	NA	TRBD2	TRBV9	TGTGCCAGCAGCAAACTTAGCGGGAGTTTGAACAATGAGCAGTTCTTC	CASSKLSGSLNNEQFF
TRBJ1-5	NA	TRBD1	TRBV5-1	TGCGCCAGCAGCCCAGCATCCGGGACAGGGAATCAGCCCCAGCATTTT	CASSPASGTGNQPQHF
TRBJ1-1	NA	NA	TRBV27	TGTGCCAGCAGTTCGTACGGGCTTAACACTGAAGCTTTCTTT	CASSSYGLNTEAFF
TRBJ1-3	NA	NA	TRBV7-9	TGTGCCGGAAAGGAGTTGATTGGAGACGGCTCTGGAAACACCATATATTTT	CAGKELIGDGSGNTIYF
TRBJ2-7	NA	NA	TRBV6-6	TGTGCCAGCCGTTTAGGACTTGTCTACGAGCAGTACTTC	CASRLGLVYEQYF
TRBJ1-5	NA	TRBD1	TRBV10-3	TGTGCCATCAGTGAGTCTGGTGACAGGGGGCGCGGCAACAATCAGCCCCAGCATTTT	CAISESGDRGRGNNQPQHF
TRBJ1-1	once	NA	TRBV10-3	TGTGCCATAAACACGGGAGGCACTGAAGCTTTCTTT	CAINTGGTEAFF
TRBJ1-5	NA	NA	TRBV6-1	TGTGCCAGCAGTGCGACCTCAGGGGCGCCCCAGCATTTT	CASSATSGAPQHF
TRBJ1-4	NA	NA	TRBV18	TGTGCCAGCTCACCATATTCCGGGGTATCCGATGAAAAACTGTTTTTT	CASSPYSGVSDEKLFF
TRBJ2-3	NA	NA	TRBV28	TGTGCCAGCAGTTCTATCGTCGGGGGCTACACCGATACGCAGTATTTT	CASSSIVGGYTDTQYF
TRBJ2-5	NA	NA	TRBV18	TGTGCCAGCTCACCACTCTCCAGCCAAGAGACCCAGTACTTC	CASSPLSSQETQYF
TRBJ2-7	NA	NA	TRBV5-1	TGCGCCAGCAGCTTGGTGGAATCGGGGGCCCACGAGCAGTACTTC	CASSLVESGAHEQYF
TRBJ2-1	NA	NA	TRBV5-1	TGCGCCAGCACCTTTATGGCGGGAAGTAGGCCGAACAATGAGCAGTTCTTC	CASTFMAGSRPNNEQFF
TRBJ1-1	NA	NA	TRBV30	TGTGCCTGGAGGGATCGGGAAGCTTTCTTT	CAWRDREAFF
TRBJ1-2	NA	NA	TRBV11-2	TGTGCCAGCAGCTCAGCGGGTTTGACTAACTATGGCTACACCTTC	CASSSAGLTNYGYTF
TRBJ2-3	NA	NA	TRBV6-1	TGTGCCAGCGTTGGGTGGGGCGGCACAGATACGCAGTATTTT	CASVGWGGTDTQYF
TRBJ2-3	NA	TRBD2	TRBV25-1	TGTGCCAGCAGCAGCGGGAGGGCCGCAGATACGCAGTATTTT	CASSSGRAADTQYF
TRBJ2-2	NA	TRBD2	TRBV28	TGTGCCAGCAGTCCAGCCGGGACTAGCGGATATACCGGGGAGCTGTTTTTT	CASSPAGTSGYTGELFF
TRBJ2-2	NA	TRBD1	TRBV5-4	TGTGCCAGCAGCACCGGGACAGGGGCGAACACCGGGGAGCTGTTTTTT	CASSTGTGANTGELFF
TRBJ2-5	NA	NA	TRBV10-3	TGTGCCATCAGTGATGGGGGGACCCAGTACTTC	CAISDGGTQYF
TRBJ2-3	NA	TRBD2	TRBV7-2	TGTGCCAGCAGCTCCATTCTAGCGGGAGGCGCAGATACGCAGTATTTT	CASSSILAGGADTQYF
TRBJ2-1	NA	TRBD2	TRBV5-8	TGTGCCAGCAGCTCCCAAGGACTAGTCTACAATGAGCAGTTCTTC	CASSSQGLVYNEQFF
TRBJ2-7	NA	NA	TRBV5-1	TGCGCCAGCAGCCTATCTACAGCCGGGACACCTTACGAGCAGTACTTC	CASSLSTAGTPYEQYF
TRBJ2-1	NA	NA	TRBV9	TGTGCCAGCAGCGCCAGACAGACAGGCGATGAGCAGTTCTTC	CASSARQTGDEQFF
TRBJ1-4	NA	NA	TRBV28	TGTGCCAGCAGGGCGAGAGAAAAACTGTTTTTT	CASRAREKLFF
TRBJ2-1	NA	TRBD1	TRBV7-9	TGTGCCAGCAGCTTACTGTGGACAGGGGATTCCTACAATGAGCAGTTCTTC	CASSLLWTGDSYNEQFF
TRBJ2-1	NA	NA	TRBV6-1	TGTGCCAGCAGTAGACAGTCCAATGAGCAGTTCTTC	CASSRQSNEQFF
TRBJ2-5	NA	TRBD2	TRBV6-5	TGTGCCAGCAGTTACGGGGGGGGTAGTGAGACCCAGTACTTC	CASSYGGGSETQYF